Shown below are 16 T cell receptor beta chains from a single sample sequenced in a study of T cell changes during pregnancy in multiple sclerosis. Sequenced by immunoSEQ multiplex PCR; TCRdb stores in-frame clones only, minus some. The sample consists of approximately 37,000 clones, roughly 89% of them appearing once. Sequencing was performed on CD4+ T cells from peripheral blood mononuclear cells, taken in the first trimester of pregnancy. The receptor source for this set is a female donor with multiple sclerosis, enrolled in a pregnancy study.

The chain has TRBV30 and TRBJ1-1; no clear D. The CDR3 length is 11 residues. The V end lost 1 base, the J end lost 6 bases, and 6 bases lay between the germline ends. CDR1 and CDR2 from the germline V gene are GTSNPN and SVGIG (reference sequence). The chain's CDR3 is CAWSASSEAFF. The CDR3 DNA reads as TGTGCCTGGAGTGCCAGTTCTGAAGCTTTCTTT.

In this sample, this clone turned up once. V is TRBV25-1 and J is TRBJ1-5; D may be TRBD1 (5 bases). V shed 5 bases and J shed 1 base, with 12 bases lying between them. Germline V gives CDR1 MGHDK, CDR2 SYGVNS. CDR3 length equals 15 residues. The CDR3 DNA reads TGTGCCAGCAGTCCCGTAGGGGCAAGCAATCAGCCCCAGCATTTT. It specifies CASSPVGASNQPQHF. The full variable domain, in which reference TRBV25-1 and TRBJ1-5 provide the parts outside the CDR3, is EADIYQTPRYLVIGTGKKITLECSQTMGHDKMYWYQQDPGMELHLIHYSYGVNSTEKGDLSSESTVSRIRTEHFPLTLESARPSHTSQYLCASSPVGASNQPQHFGDGTRLSIL.

This chain links TRBV18 with TRBJ1-1; D not certain. In germline, CDR1 is KGHSH, CDR2 LQKENI. V lost 2 bases to trimming and J lost 1 base, with 11 bases between them. This CDR3 has 15 amino acids. CDR3 DNA sequence: TGTGCCAGCTCACCATTGCCGCCGCGGAACACTGAAGCTTTCTTT. As protein: CASSPLPPRNTEAFF.

The chain carries TRBV18 and TRBJ1-2, with 10 bases fitting TRBD1. The J segment lost 6 bases and the V segment lost 3 bases, leaving 10 bases of the junction unmatched. The CDR3 has 16 residues. The V gene's germline CDR1 is KGHSH and CDR2 LQKENI. The CDR3 sequence: CASSPRDRGRLDGYTF. CDR3 bases: TGTGCCAGCTCACCCCGGGACAGGGGACGCTTGGATGGCTACACCTTC.

This clone appeared a single time. This chain uses TRBV7-3 with TRBJ2-3; TRBD1 matches 7 bases. The CDR3 is made up of 18 amino acids. The V and J ends lost 5 bases and 2 bases, in that order; junction bases with no gene match: 16. Germline V gene sequence: CDR1 SGHTA, CDR2 FQGTGA. This CDR3 reads CASSIKVPGQENTDTQYF. For the CDR3, the DNA is TGTGCCAGCAGCATCAAAGTACCAGGACAGGAAAACACAGATACGCAGTATTTT.

This chain connects TRBV4-3 to TRBJ1-4; unclear D gene. CDR1 is LGHNA, CDR2 YSLEER, per germline. This CDR3 has 14 amino acids. With 2 bases removed from V and 13 bases from J, the gap between germline ends came to 17 bases. As DNA, the CDR3 is TGCGCCAGCAGCCAAACGGGTCCGGGAAGTGGACTGTTTTTT. Amino acids: CASSQTGPGSGLFF.

The chain couples TRBV7-2 to TRBJ1-1; D is ambiguous. V was shortened by 2 bases and J by 4 bases, with 5 bases between the two germline ends. Germline CDR1 and CDR2: SGHTA and FQGNSA. This CDR3 is built from 12 residues. The CDR3 sequence: CASSLFSTEAFF. CDR3 nucleotides: TGTGCCAGCAGCTTATTCAGCACTGAAGCTTTCTTT.

V is TRBV4-1 and J is TRBJ2-6; the D gene is possibly TRBD1 (5 bases). V was shortened by 0 bases and J by 0 bases, with 9 bases between the two germline ends. CDR1 is MGHRA, CDR2 YSYEKL, per germline. This CDR3 has 17 residues. The CDR3 spells CASSQDRVDSGANVLTF. The CDR3 DNA reads TGCGCCAGCAGCCAAGACAGGGTTGACTCTGGGGCCAACGTCCTGACTTTC.

The chain joins TRBV29-1 to TRBJ2-5; 10 bases are a match to TRBD2. Germline-derived CDR1 and CDR2 are SQVTM and ANQGSEA. The CDR3 consists of 18 residues. Trimming cost V 3 bases and J 2 bases; bases outside gene matches: 15. Here the CDR3 reads CSVEFWLAGDGLQETQYF. CDR3 in DNA: TGCAGCGTTGAGTTTTGGCTAGCGGGAGATGGCCTACAAGAGACCCAGTACTTC. Full variable domain (rest looked up from reference TRBV29-1 and TRBJ2-5): SAVISQKPSRDICQRGTSLTIQCQVDSQVTMMFWYRQQPGQSLTLIATANQGSEATYESGFVIDKFPISRPNLTFSTLTVSNMSPEDSSIYLCSVEFWLAGDGLQETQYFGPGTRLLVL.

The chain has TRBV9 and TRBJ2-7; 10 nucleotides align to TRBD1. The germline V gene has CDR1 SGDLS and CDR2 YYNGEE. V trimming: 3 bases; J trimming: 6 bases; junction bases outside the gene matches: 9. This CDR3 spans 15 amino acids. DNA of the CDR3: TGTGCCAGCAGCGGCGCCGGGACAGGGGTAGCCGAGCAGTACTTC. This translates into CASSGAGTGVAEQYF.

The chain links TRBV2 to TRBJ2-3, with 8 bases aligning to TRBD2. This CDR3 is 15 amino acids long. Germline-derived CDR1 and CDR2 are SNHLY and FYNNEI. V was pared by 2 bases and J by 3 bases, with 4 bases of the junction left unmatched. CDR3 residues: CASSESGSRTDTQYF. The CDR3 DNA sequence: TGTGCCAGCAGTGAAAGCGGGAGTAGAACAGATACGCAGTATTTT.

The rearrangement links TRBV7-9 to TRBJ1-3; D is ambiguous. V shed 4 bases and J shed 0 bases, with 13 bases lying between them. The CDR3 loop spans 16 amino acids. Germline-derived CDR1 and CDR2 are SEHNR and FQNEAQ (reference sequence). The CDR3 region has the DNA TGTGCCAGCAGCTCCCCCGGCAGACACTCTGGAAACACCATATATTTT. The encoded protein is CASSSPGRHSGNTIYF.

The chain recombines TRBV18 with TRBJ2-1, with D perhaps matching TRBD2 (5 bases). The V end was cut by 0 bases, the J end by 0 bases, with 6 bases between. The CDR3 is made up of 15 amino acids. In germline, CDR1 is KGHSH, CDR2 LQKENI. CDR3 nucleotides: TGTGCCAGCTCACCACCGGGGAGCTCCTACAATGAGCAGTTCTTC. Its protein product is CASSPPGSSYNEQFF.

The chain is built from TRBV28 and TRBJ1-5; 10 nucleotides align to TRBD1. The length of the CDR3 is 18 residues. The V segment lost 3 bases and the J segment 0 bases; nucleotides outside the gene matches: 8. Germline lookup yields CDR1 MDHEN and CDR2 SYDVKM. CDR3 nucleotide sequence: TGTGCCAGCAGTTTGGGGACAGGGGTCGCCTTTAGCAATCAGCCCCAGCATTTT. Its protein is CASSLGTGVAFSNQPQHF.

The rearrangement uses TRBV6-6 and TRBJ2-1; D ambiguous. Trimming shortened V by 5 bases and J by 7 bases, and 15 bases separated the two germline ends. Germline values: CDR1 MNHNY, CDR2 SVGAGI (reference sequence). The CDR3 spans 14 residues. The chain's CDR3 is CASSTLGDVNEQFF. CDR3 in DNA: TGTGCCAGCAGTACGCTCGGAGACGTAAATGAGCAGTTCTTC.

The chain recombines TRBV10-1 with TRBJ2-1, with 13 nucleotides matching TRBD2. The trim removed 3 bases at V and 10 bases at J, leaving 9 bases unmatched. The germline CDR1 and CDR2 sequences are WNHNN and SYGVQD (reference sequence). The CDR3 has 16 amino acids. The CDR3 DNA follows: TGCGCCAGCAGTGACCCCGGGACTAGCGGGATCGGGGAGCAGTTCTTC. Its protein is CASSDPGTSGIGEQFF.